The 20 T cell receptor beta chains below were found in one sample sequenced in a study of T-cell memory formation after mild COVID-19. TCRdb fed the 5' RACE reads into MiXCR, producing one record per CDR3 protein. The table has about 430,000 distinct CDR3 sequences, about a sixth seen once. What was sequenced was PBMCs or a T cell subset sorted from them (not recorded which). These receptor sequences come from a man aged 18 to 29 who had mild COVID-19 (a few samples of this study predate the infection). Cell type and time point are not known.

This clonotype has just a few counts. The chain joins TRBV3-1 to TRBJ1-3; tentative D call: TRBD1 (6 bases). CDR1 LGHDT and CDR2 YNNKEL come from the germline V gene (reference sequence). V was cut by 5 bases and J by 1 base, with 9 bases left in between. The CDR3 extends over 14 amino acids. CDR3 residues: CASSVTGSGNTIYF. CDR3 nucleotide sequence: TGTGCCAGCAGCGTTACAGGGTCTGGAAACACCATATATTTT.

This clonotype was detected a few times. The CDR3 loop is CASSLRDRYYGYTF. For the CDR3, the DNA is TGCGCCAGCAGCTTGCGGGACCGCTACTATGGCTACACCTTC. The chain links TRBV5-1 to TRBJ1-2; D is perhaps TRBD1 (5 bases). The V end lost 1 base, the J end lost 3 bases, and 10 bases lay between the germline ends. This CDR3 comprises 14 residues. Germline V gene data show CDR1 as SGHRS and CDR2 as YFSETQ.

The DNA of the CDR3 is TGCAGTGCTAGAGATCGTGTACTGGGTCCTAATGAAAAACTGTTTTTT. Its protein is CSARDRVLGPNEKLFF. The genes are TRBV20-1 and TRBJ1-4; no definite D call. The CDR3 consists of 16 residues. The germline V and J ends were trimmed by 0 bases and 3 bases, with 14 bases remaining between them. Germline-derived CDR1 and CDR2 are DFQATT and SNEGSKA (reference sequence).

This clonotype came up a few times. The chain combines TRBV20-1 with TRBJ1-2, with 10 bases matching TRBD1. The CDR3 is 15 amino acids. V shed 2 bases, J shed 6 bases, and the junction held 9 bases outside the gene matches. The germline V gene encodes CDR1 DFQATT and CDR2 SNEGSKA (reference sequence). The CDR3 sequence is CSARNLGQGIHGYTF. CDR3 nucleotide sequence: TGCAGTGCTAGAAACCTGGGACAGGGGATCCATGGCTACACCTTC.

This clonotype was observed a few times. The chain uses TRBV9 and TRBJ2-1; 7 nucleotides align to TRBD2. V lost 4 bases to trimming and J lost 8 bases; unmatched junction nucleotides: 18. In germline, CDR1 is SGDLS, CDR2 YYNGEE. The CDR3 has 17 amino acids. The CDR3 DNA reads TGTGCCAGCAGCTTGGAGCCCAGGGCACTTGGGGGGGATGAGCAGTTCTTC. The encoded protein is CASSLEPRALGGDEQFF.

CDR3 nucleotide sequence: TGTGCCAGTAGTACCGCCTTACGTGGGGAGACCCAGTACTTC. Residues: CASSTALRGETQYF. The V and J genes are TRBV19 and TRBJ2-5; D call uncertain. The CDR3 totals 14 residues. Trimming pared 4 bases from V and 5 bases from J, leaving 14 bases between. Per germline, CDR1 LNHDA and CDR2 SQIVND (reference sequence).

A few counts support this clonotype. The genes are TRBV5-4 and TRBJ2-2; a possible D gene is TRBD1 (5 bases). Trimming removed 4 bases from V and 3 bases from J, with 16 bases in between. The germline CDR1 and CDR2 sequences are SGHNT and YYREEE (reference sequence). The CDR3 consists of 16 residues. The CDR3 reads CASSPVNLGDTGELFF. CDR3 DNA: TGTGCCAGCAGCCCCGTAAATCTAGGGGACACCGGGGAGCTGTTTTTT.

The chain is built from TRBV20-1 and TRBJ2-3; 7 bases match TRBD2. The CDR3 spans 14 residues. Germline CDR1 reads DFQATT; CDR2 reads SNEGSKA (reference sequence). V dropped 3 bases and J dropped 3; count of bases not matched to a gene: 6. The CDR3 DNA reads as TGCAGTGCTAGTATACTAGCGTTGACAGATACGCAGTATTTT. Its protein is CSASILALTDTQYF.

This chain joins TRBV10-1 and TRBJ2-7, with 7 bases lining up with TRBD1. The CDR3 is made up of 11 amino acids. The germline gives CDR1 WNHNN, CDR2 SYGVQD (reference sequence). V lost 7 bases to trimming and J lost 6 bases; unmatched junction nucleotides: 3. As DNA, the CDR3 is TGCGCCAGCATACAGGGGTCCGAGCAGTACGTC. Encoded protein: CASIQGSEQYV.

This clonotype came up once. V is TRBV10-3 and J is TRBJ1-1, with 9 bases matching TRBD1. V shed 7 bases, J shed 2 bases, and the junction held 8 bases outside the gene matches. CDR3 size: 15 residues. CDR1 is ENHRY, CDR2 SYGVKD, per germline. CDR3 in DNA: TGTGCCATCACCAGGGGACAGGGATATAACACTGAAGCTTTCTTT. Translated: CAITRGQGYNTEAFF.

A few counts support this clonotype. The chain couples TRBV4-3 to TRBJ2-3, with TRBD2 matching over 11 bases. Germline V gene data show CDR1 as LGHNA and CDR2 as YSLEER. With V trimmed by 3 bases and J by 5 bases, 4 bases remained unmatched. The CDR3 has 15 amino acids. CDR3 sequence reads: CASSQVAGGQDTQYF. DNA for the CDR3: TGCGCCAGCAGCCAGGTAGCGGGGGGGCAAGATACGCAGTATTTT.

This clonotype was seen only once. The chain combines TRBV15 with TRBJ1-1, with TRBD1 as a possible D gene (6 bases). This CDR3 comprises 17 residues. V lost 0 bases and J 4 bases, leaving 18 bases between the germline ends. CDR1 is LNHNV and CDR2 is YYDKDF in the germline V gene (reference sequence). DNA for the CDR3: TGTGCCACCAGCAGAGAAAGAAACCGGGGAGGGGGCACTGAAGCTTTCTTT. It is translated as CATSRERNRGGGTEAFF.

This clonotype was counted only a few times. The gene calls are TRBV12-3 or TRBV12-4 and TRBJ2-3; TRBD1 is a possible D gene (6 bases). Trimming stripped 5 bases from V and 3 bases from J, with 12 bases between. The CDR3 is 14 amino acids. The CDR3 DNA follows: TGTGCCAGCAGTAGCCGAACAGGGACAGATACGCAGTATTTT. Its translation is CASSSRTGTDTQYF.

The chain couples TRBV5-1 to TRBJ2-2, with TRBD1 matching 11 bases. This CDR3 comprises 13 residues. V lost 7 bases and J lost 6; bases outside the gene matches: 2. Germline assignment: CDR1 SGHRS and CDR2 YFSETQ. The CDR3 sequence: CASGTGGPGELFF. CDR3 in DNA: TGCGCCAGCGGGACAGGGGGACCCGGGGAGCTGTTTTTT.

This clonotype was observed a few times. The gene calls are TRBV27 and TRBJ1-1; D ambiguous. The CDR3 is 16 residues long. V was cut by 7 bases and J by 0 bases, with 18 bases left in between. Germline CDR1 and CDR2: MNHEY and SMNVEV (reference sequence). CDR3 coding DNA: TGTGCCAGCAAGTCGCTGCAGCCGTCCATGAACACTGAAGCTTTCTTT. Its translation: CASKSLQPSMNTEAFF.

This rearrangement joins TRBV5-5 to TRBJ2-3; D may be TRBD1 (5 bases). Trimming took 4 bases from V and 2 from J, leaving 11 bases between them. Germline CDR1 reads SGHKS; CDR2 reads YYEKEE (reference sequence). The CDR3 runs to 14 residues. CDR3 region: CASSVTVDTDTQYF. The CDR3 bases are TGTGCCAGCAGCGTGACAGTGGACACAGATACGCAGTATTTT.

In this sample, this clonotype turned up a few times. V gene TRBV5-1 combines with J gene TRBJ2-2; 8 nucleotides line up with TRBD1. V shed 2 bases, J shed 5 bases, and the junction held 8 bases outside the gene matches. CDR3 length: 16 residues. The germline gives CDR1 SGHRS, CDR2 YFSETQ. The CDR3 spells CASSFNGQGGTGELFF. The CDR3 nucleotides read TGCGCCAGCAGCTTCAATGGACAGGGTGGAACCGGGGAGCTGTTTTTT.

This clonotype showed up just a few times. The J gene is TRBJ2-1, the V gene TRBV2; weak D call: TRBD1 (6 bases). Germline V gives CDR1 SNHLY, CDR2 FYNNEI. CDR3 size: 15 residues. Trimming cost V 7 bases and J 0 bases, with 13 bases left between them. The DNA for the CDR3 is TGTGCCAGCACCGATCAGGGGCACTCCTACAATGAGCAGTTCTTC. Translation gives CASTDQGHSYNEQFF.

The V and J genes are TRBV20-1 and TRBJ2-1, with D perhaps matching TRBD1 or TRBD2 (5 bases each). CDR1 and CDR2 from the germline V gene are DFQATT and SNEGSKA (reference sequence). V gave up 0 bases and J gave up 2 bases, with 14 bases separating them. The CDR3 is 16 residues long. In DNA form, the CDR3 reads TGCAGTGCTAGAGATCACCGGCAGGGACCCTACAATGAGCAGTTCTTC. Amino acid sequence: CSARDHRQGPYNEQFF.

This clonotype was counted only a few times. J is TRBJ1-2 and V is TRBV4-2, with D hard to call. CDR1 is LGHNA, CDR2 YNFKEQ, per germline. Deletions cut 6 bases from V and 4 bases from J, with 18 bases between. This CDR3 comprises 15 residues. The CDR3 DNA is TGTGCCAGCAGGAACCGACCCGGGTTGAGCTATGGCTACACCTTC. Its protein is CASRNRPGLSYGYTF.